The 7 T cell receptor beta chains below come from one sample, sequenced in a study of blood T cells in healthy people across ages. For the second PCR, which ran for about 7 to 11 cycles, a sample-barcoded 5' primer and a J-beta primer mix were used. TCRdb re-called the 5' RACE reads with MiXCR, one entry per CDR3 protein. This sample has 1.5 million to 2 million distinct CDR3 sequences, with roughly 49% found just once. Input material: blood. The receptor set was obtained from a woman between 35 and 50 years old in good health.

The chain recombines TRBV12-3 or TRBV12-4 with TRBJ1-1; 8 nucleotides match TRBD1. The CDR3 totals 14 residues. The V gene end was trimmed by 4 bases and the J gene end by 5 bases; junction bases not matched to a gene: 6. Here the CDR3 DNA reads TGTGCCAGCAGTTCTAGGACAGGGTGGACTGAAGCTTTCTTT. As protein: CASSSRTGWTEAFF.

The chain joins TRBV5-1 to TRBJ2-5; maybe TRBD1 (5 bases). The DNA end is a closer match to TRBJ2-7, so the J assignment may be wrong. The germline gives CDR1 SGHRS, CDR2 YFSETQ. The CDR3 contains 15 residues. CDR3 DNA: TGCGCCAGCAGCTTGACGGCAGGGCTTACTTACGAGCAGTACTTC. Residues: CASSLTAGLTYEQYF.

V gene TRBV20-1 combines with J gene TRBJ2-3, with D tentatively TRBD1 (6 bases). Germline V lookup: CDR1 DFQATT, CDR2 SNEGSKA (reference sequence). Deletions cut 1 base from V and 0 bases from J, with 11 bases between. The CDR3 length is 15 residues. The CDR3: CSARAADRSTDTQYF. CDR3 sequence (DNA): TGCAGTGCTAGAGCCGCCGACAGGAGCACAGATACGCAGTATTTT.

V gene TRBV7-9 combines with J gene TRBJ1-2, with TRBD1 identical over 7 bases. Germline CDR1 reads SEHNR; CDR2 reads FQNEAQ (reference sequence). The CDR3 runs 13 residues. V dropped 6 bases and J dropped 7; count of bases not matched to a gene: 8. The CDR3 spells CASSLSGGGGYTF. DNA for the CDR3: TGTGCCAGCAGTTTGTCAGGGGGAGGTGGCTACACCTTC.

This clonotype has more than one count but fewer than ten. The rearrangement links TRBV29-1 to TRBJ2-4; 10 nucleotides line up with TRBD1. The CDR3 totals 17 residues. After removal of 4 bases from V and 0 bases from J, the junction contained 9 bases not matched to a gene. Germline V lookup: CDR1 SQVTM, CDR2 ANQGSEA. CDR3 in amino acids: CSVAGTGDSGAKNIQYF. The DNA of the CDR3 is TGCAGCGTTGCCGGGACAGGGGATTCGGGAGCCAAAAACATTCAGTACTTC.

This clonotype was detected a few times. The chain is built from TRBV10-3 and TRBJ2-3; weak D call: TRBD2 (5 bases). The V gene's germline CDR1 is ENHRY and CDR2 SYGVKD. The CDR3 sequence is 12 residues long. Deletions cut 8 bases from V and 6 bases from J, with 12 bases between. The CDR3 DNA reads TGTGCCATCGGCGGACTGGGGGATACGCAGTATTTT. Translating it yields CAIGGLGDTQYF.

V usage is TRBV20-1 and J usage is TRBJ2-3, with 9 bases aligning to TRBD2. CDR1 and CDR2 from the germline V gene are DFQATT and SNEGSKA (reference sequence). The CDR3 runs 15 residues. Losses at the gene ends were 4 bases for V and 3 bases for J; bases not matched to a gene: 8. The CDR3 sequence is CSAKAGGHYTDTQYF. In DNA form, the CDR3 reads TGCAGTGCTAAAGCGGGGGGCCATTATACAGATACGCAGTATTTT.